The clone carrying this TCR beta chain was counted at least ten times. These data are taken from a study of spatial heterogeneity in lung cancer. The wider study: Fewer alpha-chain than beta-chain sequences were consistently detected.

TCRdb ran MiXCR on the 5' RACE reads and lists one entry per CDR3 protein. The sample shows tens of thousands of distinct CDR3 sequences, approximately 4.4% of them seen only once. Indicated time point: sample taken at primary tumor resection. Whole RNA from tumor, nontumor lung or frozen PBMC was sequenced unsorted. The length of the CDR3 is 14 residues. After removal of 3 bases from V and 2 bases from J, the junction contained 1 base not matched to a gene. CDR1 and CDR2 from the germline V gene are SGHAT and FQDESV (reference sequence). The origin of this receptor is a male donor with early-stage non-small cell lung cancer. The material was PBMCs, obtained at surgery. The rearrangement links TRBV11-1 to TRBJ2-7; TRBD1 matches at 10 bases. The CDR3, as DNA: TGTGCCAGCAGCTTGGGGACAGGGGCCTACGAGCAGTACTTC. Protein sequence: CASSLGTGAYEQYF.